This TCR beta chain was recorded in a study of blood T cell repertoires in COVID-19. Study background: Acute and convalescent COVID-19 samples came from the United States, Italy and Spain.

Germline CDR1 is SQVTM and CDR2 is ANQGSEA. V shed 7 bases, J shed 6 bases, and the junction held 12 bases outside the gene matches. The CDR3 runs 13 residues. Repertoires were generated with immunoSEQ multiplex PCR, while TCRdb's copy carries only in-frame clones and drops some. The sample consists of 45,000 to 65,000 clones, around 81% of them appearing once. The sequenced sample was peripheral blood. The source of this sequence is a man in his 70s with active COVID-19. The gene calls are TRBV29-1 and TRBJ2-7, with 7 bases aligning to TRBD1. The CDR3 coding sequence is TGCAGCGGGATATTGACAGGGCAGGGCGAGCAGTACTTC. Its translation: CSGILTGQGEQYF.